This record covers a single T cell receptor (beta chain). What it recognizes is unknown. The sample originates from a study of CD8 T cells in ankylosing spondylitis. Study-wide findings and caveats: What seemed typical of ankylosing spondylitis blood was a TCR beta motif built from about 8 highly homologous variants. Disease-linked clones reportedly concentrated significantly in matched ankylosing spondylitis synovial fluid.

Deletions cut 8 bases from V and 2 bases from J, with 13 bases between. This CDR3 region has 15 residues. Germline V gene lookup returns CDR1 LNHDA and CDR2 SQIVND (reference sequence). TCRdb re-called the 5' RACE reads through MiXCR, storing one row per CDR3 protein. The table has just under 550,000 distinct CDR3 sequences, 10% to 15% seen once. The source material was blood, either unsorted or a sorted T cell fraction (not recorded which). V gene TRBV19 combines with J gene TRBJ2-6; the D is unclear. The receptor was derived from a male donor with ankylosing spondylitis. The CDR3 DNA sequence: TGTGCCAGTGCAGACGGCCAGGCTGGGGCCAACGTCCTGACTTTC. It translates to CASADGQAGANVLTF.